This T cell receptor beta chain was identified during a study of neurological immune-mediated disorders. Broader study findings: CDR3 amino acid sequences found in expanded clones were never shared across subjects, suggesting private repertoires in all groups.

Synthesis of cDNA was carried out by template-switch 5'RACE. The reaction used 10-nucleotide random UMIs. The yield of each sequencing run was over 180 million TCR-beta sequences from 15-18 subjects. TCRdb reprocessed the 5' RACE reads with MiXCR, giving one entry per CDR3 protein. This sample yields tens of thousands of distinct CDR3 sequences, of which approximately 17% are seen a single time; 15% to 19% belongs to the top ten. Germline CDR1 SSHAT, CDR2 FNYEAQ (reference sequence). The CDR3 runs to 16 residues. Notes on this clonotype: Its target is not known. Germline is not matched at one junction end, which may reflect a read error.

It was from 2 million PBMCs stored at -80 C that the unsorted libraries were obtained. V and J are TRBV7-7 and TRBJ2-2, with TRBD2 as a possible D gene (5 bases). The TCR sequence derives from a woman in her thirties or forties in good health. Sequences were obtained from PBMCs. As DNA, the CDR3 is TGTGCTAGCAGCTTGAATCCCGGGACGAACACCGGGGAGCTGTTTTTT. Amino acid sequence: CASSLNPGTNTGELFF.